The next 16 T cell receptor beta chains were all read from a single sample in a study of blood T cell repertoires in COVID-19. Repertoires were generated with immunoSEQ multiplex PCR, while TCRdb's copy carries only in-frame clones and drops some. The sample consists of under 300,000 clones, 83% of them appearing once. Sample: peripheral blood. The receptors stem from a woman in her 50s who had recovered from COVID-19.

This chain links TRBV5-1 with TRBJ2-2; TRBD1 aligns across 10 bases. V lost 5 bases and J lost 6; bases outside the gene matches: 7. In germline, CDR1 is SGHRS, CDR2 YFSETQ. The CDR3 is 15 amino acids. In DNA form, the CDR3 reads TGCGCCAGCAGGAATAAGGACAGGGGGGCCGGGGAGCTGTTTTTT. Translating gives CASRNKDRGAGELFF.

This clone was seen only once. V usage is TRBV27 and J usage is TRBJ2-1; a weak D match, TRBD2 (5 bases). Trimming took off 6 bases at V and 9 bases at J, with 15 bases between the two ends. The length of the CDR3 is 13 residues. The germline V gene encodes CDR1 MNHEY and CDR2 SMNVEV (reference sequence). The CDR3 region is CASSYKLEIEQFF. CDR3 DNA sequence: TGTGCCAGCAGCTATAAACTAGAGATTGAGCAGTTCTTC.

V usage is TRBV24-1 and J usage is TRBJ1-2, with 8 bases identical to TRBD1. Losses at the gene ends were 4 bases for V and 4 bases for J; bases not matched to a gene: 7. This CDR3 is 15 amino acids long. Germline CDR1 KGHDR, CDR2 SFDVKD. The CDR3 reads CATSEGQGMGYGYTF. The CDR3 region has the DNA TGTGCCACCAGTGAAGGACAGGGTATGGGCTATGGCTACACCTTC.

The genes are TRBV5-6 and TRBJ1-5; a weak D match, TRBD1 (5 bases). V lost 4 bases and J lost 7, with 18 bases in between. Germline V gene lookup returns CDR1 SGHDT and CDR2 YYEEEE. The CDR3 covers 15 residues. DNA of the CDR3: TGTGCCAGCAGCGTTTTATCTCAGGGCGGCCAGCCCCAGCATTTT. This translates into CASSVLSQGGQPQHF.

The genes are TRBV28 and TRBJ1-2; 9 bases are shared with TRBD1. V lost 4 bases, J lost 1 base, and 10 bases stayed unmatched. The length of the CDR3 is 17 residues. Germline lookup yields CDR1 MDHEN and CDR2 SYDVKM. The CDR3 nucleotides are TGTGCCAGCAGTTCTTCCGGGACAGGGTTCTTTAACTATGGCTACACCTTC. It yields the protein CASSSSGTGFFNYGYTF.

DNA of the CDR3: TGCGCCAGCAGCAAAGGGGAGGGAAGCGGGAGAGGGGAGACCCAGTACTTC. It yields the protein CASSKGEGSGRGETQYF. The chain employs TRBV4-3 and TRBJ2-5, with TRBD2 matching over 8 bases. Trimming at V came to 5 bases and at J to 5 bases, leaving 16 bases not matched to a gene. This CDR3 comprises 17 residues. Germline V gives CDR1 LGHNA, CDR2 YSLEER.

For the CDR3, the DNA is TGTGCCAGCAGCCGCACTAGCGGGAGCGCATTCAAAAACATTCAGTACTTC. Translated, it gives CASSRTSGSAFKNIQYF. V usage is TRBV19 and J usage is TRBJ2-4; TRBD2 aligns across 11 bases. V dropped 9 bases and J dropped 3; count of bases not matched to a gene: 13. The CDR3 spans 17 residues. Germline lookup yields CDR1 LNHDA and CDR2 SQIVND (reference sequence).

The V call is TRBV19, the J call TRBJ2-2, with 10 bases lining up with TRBD1. CDR1 is LNHDA, CDR2 SQIVND, per germline (reference sequence). The CDR3 is 14 amino acids. Trimming removed 8 bases from V and 6 bases from J; junction bases left unmatched: 6. Here the CDR3 reads CASGLTGGPGELFF. CDR3 bases: TGTGCCAGTGGTTTGACAGGGGGCCCCGGGGAGCTGTTTTTT.

The J gene is TRBJ2-7, the V gene TRBV7-8; D possibly corresponds to TRBD2 (6 bases). This CDR3 region has 17 residues. Trimming stripped 3 bases from V and 3 bases from J, with 21 bases between. CDR1 is SGHVS and CDR2 is FQNEAQ in the germline V gene. Here the CDR3 DNA reads TGTGCCAGCAGCTTGGGGACTGACCCCACTGTGATCTACGAGCAGTACTTC. Protein product: CASSLGTDPTVIYEQYF.

The chain links TRBV28 to TRBJ1-2; D is uncertain. Trimming stripped 6 bases from V and 4 bases from J, with 12 bases between. The germline V gene has CDR1 MDHEN and CDR2 SYDVKM. CDR3 length equals 13 residues. CDR3 amino acids: CASSLGEPYGYTF. The CDR3 bases are TGTGCCAGCAGCCTCGGGGAGCCCTATGGCTACACCTTC.

The J gene is TRBJ2-2, the V gene TRBV5-5; 11 bases fit TRBD2. After removal of 0 bases from V and 6 bases from J, the junction contained 4 bases not matched to a gene. Germline V gene data show CDR1 as SGHKS and CDR2 as YYEKEE (reference sequence). The CDR3 loop spans 16 amino acids. CDR3 amino acids: CASSLVAGGPPGELFF. The CDR3, as DNA: TGTGCCAGCAGCTTGGTAGCGGGGGGGCCCCCCGGGGAGCTGTTTTTT.

This chain connects TRBV19 to TRBJ1-1; D uncertain. Germline V CDR1 and CDR2: LNHDA, SQIVND (reference sequence). Deletions cut 8 bases from V and 1 base from J, with 17 bases between. The CDR3 covers 15 residues. CDR3 DNA sequence: TGTGCCAGTTGTGGCCTAGACCGCTGGAACACTGAAGCTTTCTTT. Its protein is CASCGLDRWNTEAFF.

This sequence joins TRBV7-2 and TRBJ1-2, with D tentatively TRBD1 (5 bases). Germline CDR1 is SGHTA and CDR2 is FQGNSA. There are 14 residues in the CDR3. Trimming removed 2 bases from V and 4 bases from J, with 11 bases in between. CDR3 residues: CASSLSRQGYGYTF. DNA of the CDR3: TGTGCCAGCAGCTTATCGCGCCAGGGCTATGGCTACACCTTC.

Concerning this clone itself: At one end, the junction sequence differs from germline, possibly due to a read error. The V and J genes are TRBV19 and TRBJ1-5, with no clear D. Per germline, CDR1 LNHDA and CDR2 SQIVND (reference sequence). This CDR3 has 14 residues. CDR3 protein: CASSIHLSIQPQHF. The CDR3 nucleotides read TGTGCCAGTAGTATCCATCTGAGCATTCAGCCCCAGCATTTT.

This sequence joins TRBV10-3 and TRBJ1-6; maybe TRBD1 (6 bases). CDR3 length equals 14 residues. Trimming removed 0 bases at V and 10 bases at J, with 10 bases between. From germline, CDR1 is ENHRY and CDR2 SYGVKD. The DNA for the CDR3 is TGTGCCATCAGTGAGTCGGTCAGGGGCTCACCCCTCCACTTT. Amino acids: CAISESVRGSPLHF.

V is TRBV11-2 and J is TRBJ2-5; D call uncertain. Germline V gene sequence: CDR1 SGHAT, CDR2 FQNNGV. The CDR3 sequence is 14 residues long. Trimming cost V 1 base and J 2 bases, with 8 bases left between them. CDR3 residues: CASSLGFSQETQYF. CDR3 sequence (DNA): TGTGCCAGCAGCTTAGGGTTTAGTCAAGAGACCCAGTACTTC.